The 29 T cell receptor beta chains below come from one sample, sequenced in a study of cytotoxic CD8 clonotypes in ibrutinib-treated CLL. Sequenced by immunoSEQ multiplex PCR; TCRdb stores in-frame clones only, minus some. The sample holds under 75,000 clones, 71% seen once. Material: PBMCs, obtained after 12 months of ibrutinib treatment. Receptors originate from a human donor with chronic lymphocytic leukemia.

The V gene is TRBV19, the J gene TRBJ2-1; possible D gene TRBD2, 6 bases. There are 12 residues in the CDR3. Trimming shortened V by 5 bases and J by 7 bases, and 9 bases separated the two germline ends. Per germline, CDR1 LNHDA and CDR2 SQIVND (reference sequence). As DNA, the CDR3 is TGTGCCAGTAGTTTAGCGGTTAATGAGCAGTTCTTC. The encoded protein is CASSLAVNEQFF.

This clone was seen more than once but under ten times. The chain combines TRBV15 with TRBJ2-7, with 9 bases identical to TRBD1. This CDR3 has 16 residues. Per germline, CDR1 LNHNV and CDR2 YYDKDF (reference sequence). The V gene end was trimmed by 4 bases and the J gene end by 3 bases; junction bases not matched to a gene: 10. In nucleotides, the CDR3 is TGTGCCACCAGCAAAGCAGAGGGGACAGGGAACTACGAGCAGTACTTC. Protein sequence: CATSKAEGTGNYEQYF.

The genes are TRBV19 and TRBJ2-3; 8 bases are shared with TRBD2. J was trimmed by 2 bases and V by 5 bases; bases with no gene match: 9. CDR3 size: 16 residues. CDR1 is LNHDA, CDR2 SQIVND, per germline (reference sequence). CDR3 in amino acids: CASSPESSGYTDTQYF. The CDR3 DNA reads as TGTGCCAGTAGTCCCGAGTCTAGCGGGTACACAGATACGCAGTATTTT.

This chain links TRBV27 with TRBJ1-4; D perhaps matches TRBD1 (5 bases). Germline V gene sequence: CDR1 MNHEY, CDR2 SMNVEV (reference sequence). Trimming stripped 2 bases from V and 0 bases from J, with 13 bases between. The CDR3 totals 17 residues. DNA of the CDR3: TGTGCCAGCAGTTTAGACCCGAGGGACCCAACTAATGAAAAACTGTTTTTT. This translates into CASSLDPRDPTNEKLFF.

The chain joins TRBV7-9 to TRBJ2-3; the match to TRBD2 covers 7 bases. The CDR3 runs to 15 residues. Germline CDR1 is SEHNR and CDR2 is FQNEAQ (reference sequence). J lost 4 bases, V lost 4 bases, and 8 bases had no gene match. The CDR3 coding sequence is TGTGCCAGCAGCTGGGGGGAGGGCCGTTCAGATACGCAGTATTTT. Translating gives CASSWGEGRSDTQYF. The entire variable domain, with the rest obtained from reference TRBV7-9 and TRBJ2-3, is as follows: DTGVSQNPRHKITKRGQNVTFRCDPISEHNRLYWYRQTLGQGPEFLTYFQNEAQLEKSRLLSDRFSAERPKGSFSTLEIQRTEQGDSAMYLCASSWGEGRSDTQYFGPGTRLTVL.

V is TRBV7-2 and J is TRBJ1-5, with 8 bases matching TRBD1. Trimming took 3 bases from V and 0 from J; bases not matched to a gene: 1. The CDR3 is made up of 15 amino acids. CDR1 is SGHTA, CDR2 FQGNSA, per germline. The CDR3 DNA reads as TGTGCCAGCAGCTTCGGGACAGGTAGCAATCAGCCCCAGCATTTT. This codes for CASSFGTGSNQPQHF. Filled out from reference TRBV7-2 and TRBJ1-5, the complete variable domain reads GAGVSQSPSNKVTEKGKDVELRCDPISGHTALYWYRQSLGQGLEFLIYFQGNSAPDKSGLPSDRFSAERTGGSVSTLTIQRTQQEDSAVYLCASSFGTGSNQPQHFGDGTRLSIL.

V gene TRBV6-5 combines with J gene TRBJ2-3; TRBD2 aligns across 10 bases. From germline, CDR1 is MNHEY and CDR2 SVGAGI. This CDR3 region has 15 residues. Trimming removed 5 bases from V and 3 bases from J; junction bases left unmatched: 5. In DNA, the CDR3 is TGTGCCAGCAGTGCTAGCGGGAGTCGGACAGATACGCAGTATTTT. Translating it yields CASSASGSRTDTQYF.

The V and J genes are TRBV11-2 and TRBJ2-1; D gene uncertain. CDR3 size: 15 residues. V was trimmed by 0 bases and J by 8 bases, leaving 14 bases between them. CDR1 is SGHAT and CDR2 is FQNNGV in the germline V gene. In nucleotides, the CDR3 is TGTGCCAGCAGCTTAGAAACGACTTTGGTGGATGAGCAGTTCTTC. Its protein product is CASSLETTLVDEQFF.

CDR3 nucleotides: TGCGCCAGCAGCTTGGCCTTTGGGGGGAGCACCGGGGAGCTGTTTTTT. Residues: CASSLAFGGSTGELFF. V and J are TRBV5-1 and TRBJ2-2, with D tentatively TRBD2 (6 bases). The CDR3 length is 16 residues. V lost 0 bases and J lost 4, with 13 bases in between. Germline V gene sequence: CDR1 SGHRS, CDR2 YFSETQ.

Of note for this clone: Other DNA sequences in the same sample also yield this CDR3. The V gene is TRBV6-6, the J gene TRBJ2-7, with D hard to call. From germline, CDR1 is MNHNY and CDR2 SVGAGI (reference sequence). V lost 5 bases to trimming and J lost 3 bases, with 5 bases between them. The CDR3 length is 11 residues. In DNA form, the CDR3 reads TGTGCCAGCAGTCTTAACTACGAGCAGTACTTC. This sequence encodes CASSLNYEQYF.

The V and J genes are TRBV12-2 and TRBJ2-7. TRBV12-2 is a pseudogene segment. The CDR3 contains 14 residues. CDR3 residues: CASRPWGISYEQYF. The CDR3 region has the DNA TGTGCAAGTCGCCCCTGGGGAATCTCCTACGAGCAGTACTTC.

CDR3 in amino acids: CARTRAQPDTQYF. For the CDR3, the DNA is TGTGCCAGGACTAGGGCACAGCCAGATACGCAGTATTTT. V and J are TRBV2 and TRBJ2-3; D might be TRBD2 (6 bases). Trimming stripped 9 bases from V and 4 bases from J, with 14 bases between. CDR3 length: 13 amino acids. Germline loops: CDR1 SNHLY, CDR2 FYNNEI.

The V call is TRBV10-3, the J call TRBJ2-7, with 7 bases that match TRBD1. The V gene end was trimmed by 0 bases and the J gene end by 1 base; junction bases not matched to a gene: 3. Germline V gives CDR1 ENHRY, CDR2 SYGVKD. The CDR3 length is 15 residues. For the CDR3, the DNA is TGTGCCATCAGTGAGTCGCTGACAGGGTCCTACGAGCAGTACTTC. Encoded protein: CAISESLTGSYEQYF.

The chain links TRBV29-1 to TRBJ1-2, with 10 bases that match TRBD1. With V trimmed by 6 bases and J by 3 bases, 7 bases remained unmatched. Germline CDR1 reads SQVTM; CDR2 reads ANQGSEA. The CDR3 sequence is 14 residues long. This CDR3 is CSVNTGTGDYGYTF. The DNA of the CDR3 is TGCAGCGTAAACACCGGGACAGGGGACTATGGCTACACCTTC.

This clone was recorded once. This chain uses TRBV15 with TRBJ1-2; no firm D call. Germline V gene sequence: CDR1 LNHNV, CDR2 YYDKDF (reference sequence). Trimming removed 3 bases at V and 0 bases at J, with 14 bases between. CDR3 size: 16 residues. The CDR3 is CATSRIFTAANYGYTF. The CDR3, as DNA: TGTGCCACCAGCAGGATTTTCACGGCAGCTAACTATGGCTACACCTTC.

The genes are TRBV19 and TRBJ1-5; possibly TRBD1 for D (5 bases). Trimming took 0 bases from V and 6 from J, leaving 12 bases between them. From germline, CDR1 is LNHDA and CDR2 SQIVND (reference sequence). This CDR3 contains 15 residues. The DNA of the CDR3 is TGTGCCAGTAGTATAGAGGGCGAGGGGCTTCAGCCCCAGCATTTT. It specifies CASSIEGEGLQPQHF.

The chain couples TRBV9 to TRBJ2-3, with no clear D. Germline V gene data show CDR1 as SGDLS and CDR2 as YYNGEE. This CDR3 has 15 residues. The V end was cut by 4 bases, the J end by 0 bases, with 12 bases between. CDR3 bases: TGTGCCAGCAGCTCCCATCTGGGGAGCACAGATACGCAGTATTTT. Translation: CASSSHLGSTDTQYF. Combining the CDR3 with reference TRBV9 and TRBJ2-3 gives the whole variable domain DSGVTQTPKHLITATGQRVTLRCSPRSGDLSVYWYQQSLDQGLQFLIQYYNGEERAKGNILERFSAQQFPDLHSELNLSSLELGDSALYFCASSSHLGSTDTQYFGPGTRLTVL.

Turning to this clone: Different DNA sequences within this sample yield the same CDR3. CDR3 loop: CAWSVWLAGVSYEQYF. The CDR3 bases are TGTGCCTGGAGTGTTTGGCTAGCGGGAGTGTCCTACGAGCAGTACTTC. This chain links TRBV30 with TRBJ2-7; 10 nucleotides line up with TRBD2. CDR1 and CDR2 (germline): GTSNPN, SVGIG (reference sequence). The CDR3 is 16 residues long. Trimming took 0 bases from V and 1 from J; bases not matched to a gene: 6.

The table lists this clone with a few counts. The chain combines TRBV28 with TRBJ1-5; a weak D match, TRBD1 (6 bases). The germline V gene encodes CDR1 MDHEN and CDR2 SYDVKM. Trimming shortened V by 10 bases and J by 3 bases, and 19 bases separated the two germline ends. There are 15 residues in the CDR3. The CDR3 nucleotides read TGTGCCACCCTCCCTTGGAGGGGGTCCAATCAGCCCCAGCATTTT. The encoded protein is CATLPWRGSNQPQHF.

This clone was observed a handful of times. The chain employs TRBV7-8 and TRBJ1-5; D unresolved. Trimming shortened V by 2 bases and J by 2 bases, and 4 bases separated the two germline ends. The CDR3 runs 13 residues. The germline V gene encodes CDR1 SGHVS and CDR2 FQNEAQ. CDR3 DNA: TGTGCCAGCAGCTTACCCGGCAATCAGCCCCAGCATTTT. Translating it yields CASSLPGNQPQHF.

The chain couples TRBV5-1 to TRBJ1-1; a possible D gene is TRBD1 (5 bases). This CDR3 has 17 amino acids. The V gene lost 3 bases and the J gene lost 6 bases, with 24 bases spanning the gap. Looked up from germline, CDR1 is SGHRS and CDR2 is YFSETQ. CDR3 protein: CASSSLGVEGRRAEAFF. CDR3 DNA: TGCGCCAGCAGCTCCCTGGGGGTGGAGGGAAGGCGCGCTGAAGCTTTCTTT.

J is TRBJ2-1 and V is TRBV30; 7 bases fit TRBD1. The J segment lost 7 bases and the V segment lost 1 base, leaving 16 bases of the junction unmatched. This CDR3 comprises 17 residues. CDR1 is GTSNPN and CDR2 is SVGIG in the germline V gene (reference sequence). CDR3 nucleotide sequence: TGTGCCTGGAGTGGCTACAGGGGTATCTCCCCCCGGAATGAGCAGTTCTTC. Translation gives CAWSGYRGISPRNEQFF.

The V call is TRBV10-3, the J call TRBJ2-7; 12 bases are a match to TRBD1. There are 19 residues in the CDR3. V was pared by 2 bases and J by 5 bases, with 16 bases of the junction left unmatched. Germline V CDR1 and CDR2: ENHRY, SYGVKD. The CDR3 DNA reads TGTGCCATCAGTGAGACCGGGACAGGGGGCGGCGGGAGGGCCCACGAGCAGTACTTC. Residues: CAISETGTGGGGRAHEQYF.

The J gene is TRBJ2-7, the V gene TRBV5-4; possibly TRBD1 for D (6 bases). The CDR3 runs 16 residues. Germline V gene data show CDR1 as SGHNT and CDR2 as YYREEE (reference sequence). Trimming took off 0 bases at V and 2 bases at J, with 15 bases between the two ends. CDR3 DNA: TGTGCCAGCAGCTTGGCCGGGACATCGCGAGCCTACGAGCAGTACTTC. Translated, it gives CASSLAGTSRAYEQYF.

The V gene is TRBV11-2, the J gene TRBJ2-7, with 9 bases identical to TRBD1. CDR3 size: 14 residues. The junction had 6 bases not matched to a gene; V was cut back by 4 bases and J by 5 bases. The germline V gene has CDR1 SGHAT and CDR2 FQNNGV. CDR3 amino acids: CASSSGTGYDEQYF. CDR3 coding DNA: TGTGCCAGCAGCTCCGGGACAGGGTACGACGAGCAGTACTTC.

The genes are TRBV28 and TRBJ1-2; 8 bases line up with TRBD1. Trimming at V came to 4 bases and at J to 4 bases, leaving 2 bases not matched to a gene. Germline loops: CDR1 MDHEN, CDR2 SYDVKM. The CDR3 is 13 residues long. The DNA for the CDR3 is TGTGCCAGCAGTTCAGGGGGCGGCTATGGCTACACCTTC. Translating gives CASSSGGGYGYTF.

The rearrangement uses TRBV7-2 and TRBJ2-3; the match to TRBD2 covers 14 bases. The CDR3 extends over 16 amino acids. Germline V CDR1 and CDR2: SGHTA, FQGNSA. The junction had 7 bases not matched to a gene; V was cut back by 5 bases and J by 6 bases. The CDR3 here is CASSPTSGRVGDTQYF. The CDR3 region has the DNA TGTGCCAGCAGCCCGACTAGCGGGAGGGTCGGCGATACGCAGTATTTT.

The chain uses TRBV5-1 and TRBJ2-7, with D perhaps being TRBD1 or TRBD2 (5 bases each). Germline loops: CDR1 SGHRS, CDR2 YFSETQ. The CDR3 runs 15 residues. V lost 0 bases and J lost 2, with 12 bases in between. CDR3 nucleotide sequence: TGCGCCAGCAGCTTGGCTGGGACGAACGCCTACGAGCAGTACTTC. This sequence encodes CASSLAGTNAYEQYF.

The CDR3 is CSVETSFAGELFF. CDR3 coding DNA: TGCAGCGTTGAGACTAGCTTCGCCGGGGAGCTGTTTTTT. V and J are TRBV29-1 and TRBJ2-2, with TRBD2 identical over 7 bases. The CDR3 has 13 amino acids. The germline CDR1 and CDR2 sequences are SQVTM and ANQGSEA. V shed 3 bases, J shed 6 bases, and the junction held 4 bases outside the gene matches.